This passage covers 14 T cell receptor beta chains from one sample sequenced in a study of blood T cell repertoires in COVID-19. Some clones are missing from TCRdb's copy, which holds only in-frame ones; the method was immunoSEQ multiplex PCR. The table lists about 360,000 clones, more than 75% of them singletons. The sequencing input was peripheral blood. These TCRs come from a human donor in a cohort sampled during active COVID-19.

The V and J genes are TRBV30 and TRBJ2-2; tentatively, D is TRBD1 (6 bases). The V end was cut by 0 bases, the J end by 5 bases, with 10 bases between. The germline CDR1 and CDR2 sequences are GTSNPN and SVGIG (reference sequence). The CDR3 loop spans 14 amino acids. The CDR3: CAWSVARGTGELFF. The CDR3 DNA sequence: TGTGCCTGGAGTGTAGCCAGGGGTACCGGGGAGCTGTTTTTT.

CDR3 nucleotides: TGTGCCAGCAGCGCGGTAGCGGGACTGAAGTTCTTC. Its translation: CASSAVAGLKFF. V and J are TRBV7-7 and TRBJ2-1; the match to TRBD2 covers 8 bases. Germline lookup yields CDR1 SSHAT and CDR2 FNYEAQ (reference sequence). This CDR3 has 12 amino acids. The V gene end was trimmed by 5 bases and the J gene end by 14 bases; junction bases not matched to a gene: 8.

This sequence joins TRBV3-1 (or the pseudogene TRBV3-2) and TRBJ2-2, with D maybe TRBD2 (6 bases). The V gene lost 0 bases and the J gene lost 5 bases, with 13 bases spanning the gap. The CDR3 length is 16 residues. Germline V gene sequence: CDR1 LGHDT, CDR2 YNNKEL (reference sequence). Written as DNA, the CDR3 is TGTGCCAGCAGCCAAGATCGGAGGGGAGGAACCGGGGAGCTGTTTTTT. It yields the protein CASSQDRRGGTGELFF.

The chain joins TRBV7-2 to TRBJ1-1, with TRBD1 as a possible D gene (6 bases). The CDR3 loop spans 15 amino acids. Between the trimmed V and J ends, which lost 5 bases and 4 bases, there was a span of 17 bases. The germline CDR1 and CDR2 sequences are SGHTA and FQGNSA. The CDR3 here is CASSQDQGTGTEAFF. CDR3 DNA sequence: TGTGCCAGCAGCCAGGATCAGGGGACGGGCACTGAAGCTTTCTTT.

V is TRBV4-1 and J is TRBJ1-3; no clear D gene. This CDR3 has 16 amino acids. Germline V lookup: CDR1 MGHRA, CDR2 YSYEKL. Deletions cut 2 bases from V and 0 bases from J, with 11 bases between. CDR3 DNA sequence: TGCGCCAGCAGCCAATCAACCGCAGACTCTGGAAACACCATATATTTT. It codes for CASSQSTADSGNTIYF.

The gene calls are TRBV9 and TRBJ2-4; 8 bases map to TRBD1. The junction had 8 bases not matched to a gene; V was cut back by 2 bases and J by 7 bases. The CDR3 has 15 amino acids. Germline CDR1 reads SGDLS; CDR2 reads YYNGEE. The CDR3 DNA reads TGTGCCAGCAGCGTCTACGAAGGACAGGGTAACATTCAGTACTTC. This codes for CASSVYEGQGNIQYF. Variable domain in full (rest from reference TRBV9 and TRBJ2-4): DSGVTQTPKHLITATGQRVTLRCSPRSGDLSVYWYQQSLDQGLQFLIQYYNGEERAKGNILERFSAQQFPDLHSELNLSSLELGDSALYFCASSVYEGQGNIQYFGAGTRLSVL.

The J gene is TRBJ1-6, the V gene TRBV13; D remains ambiguous. The germline gives CDR1 PRHDT, CDR2 FYEKMQ (reference sequence). The CDR3 sequence is 16 residues long. V lost 2 bases and J lost 4, with 12 bases in between. The CDR3 sequence: CASSLSAGQYNSPLHF. CDR3 DNA sequence: TGTGCCAGCAGCTTATCGGCGGGTCAGTATAATTCACCCCTCCACTTT.

This chain connects TRBV5-1 to TRBJ2-3, with 9 positions matching TRBD1. Trimming cost V 2 bases and J 5 bases; bases outside gene matches: 9. Per germline, CDR1 SGHRS and CDR2 YFSETQ. The CDR3 totals 16 residues. CDR3 nucleotides: TGCGCCAGCAGCTTAGAGAACACAGGGGGCGTAGATACGCAGTATTTT. Translation: CASSLENTGGVDTQYF.

Only a few counts were recorded for this clone. This sequence joins TRBV18 and TRBJ2-5; 9 bases fit TRBD2. Trimming took 4 bases from V and 3 from J; bases not matched to a gene: 9. The CDR3 runs 16 residues. Germline V gene data show CDR1 as KGHSH and CDR2 as LQKENI. For the CDR3, the DNA is TGTGCCAGCTCACTAGGGAGTAGCGGGAGCGAAGAGACCCAGTACTTC. Encoded protein: CASSLGSSGSEETQYF.

This clone has just one count. One end of the junction fails to match germline, which may point to a read error. The CDR3 spells CASSLTATTNEKLFF. In DNA, the CDR3 is TGTGCCAGCAGTTTAACAGCCACAACTAATGAAAAACTGTTTTTT. This chain uses TRBV7-3 with TRBJ1-4; D uncertain. CDR3 size: 15 residues. CDR1 SGHTA and CDR2 FQGTGA come from the germline V gene.

This chain connects TRBV5-1 to TRBJ2-1, with 7 bases matching TRBD2. The CDR3 totals 16 residues. V lost 3 bases to trimming and J lost 0 bases; unmatched junction nucleotides: 6. Germline V gene data show CDR1 as SGHRS and CDR2 as YFSETQ. CDR3 residues: CASSSLAASSYNEQFF. The DNA for the CDR3 is TGCGCCAGCAGCTCCCTAGCGGCCAGCTCCTACAATGAGCAGTTCTTC.

J is TRBJ1-6 and V is TRBV5-8; 7 nucleotides line up with TRBD1. The germline CDR1 and CDR2 sequences are SGHTS and YDEGEE. The CDR3 sequence is 15 residues long. With 4 bases clipped from V and 8 bases from J, the junction kept 9 bases outside the gene matches. The CDR3 DNA sequence: TGTGCCAGCAGCGCCGCCGGGACAGAAGATTCACCCCTCCACTTT. It yields the protein CASSAAGTEDSPLHF. Filled out from reference TRBV5-8 and TRBJ1-6, the complete variable domain reads EAGVTQSPTHLIKTRGQQATLRCSPISGHTSVYWYQQALGLGLQFLLWYDEGEERNRGNFPPRFSGRQFPNYSSELNVNALELEDSALYLCASSAAGTEDSPLHFGNGTRLTVT.

V gene TRBV15 combines with J gene TRBJ2-7, with D possibly matching TRBD2 (6 bases). This CDR3 is 14 amino acids long. Trimming took 0 bases from V and 2 from J, leaving 8 bases between them. Germline V gene data show CDR1 as LNHNV and CDR2 as YYDKDF (reference sequence). The CDR3 DNA reads as TGTGCCACCAGCAGAGATCCGGGGGCCTACGAGCAGTACTTC. It translates to CATSRDPGAYEQYF.

The V and J genes are TRBV14 and TRBJ1-2; 9 bases fit TRBD1. The germline gives CDR1 SGHDN, CDR2 FVKESK. Trimming took 1 base from V and 8 from J; bases not matched to a gene: 5. The CDR3 runs 14 residues. The CDR3 sequence: CASSQAGTGNGYTF. CDR3 nucleotide sequence: TGTGCCAGCAGCCAAGCCGGGACAGGGAACGGCTACACCTTC.